This entry concerns a single T cell receptor beta chain. Its antigen is unknown. A clone one base away is much larger, so this may be a read error. Each CDR3 protein gets one entry after TCRdb re-called the multiplex PCR reads with MiXCR. The data show about 230,000 distinct CDR3 sequences, about 30% seen once. This record belongs to a study of breast tumors, draining lymph nodes, adjacent tissues. Study findings and constraints: Luminal-like breast cancer showed significantly higher tumor–nontumor repertoire similarity than basal-like.

The lymph nodes were axillary draining lymph nodes from breast cancer patients. Germline trimming cut 5 bases from V and 4 bases from J; bases unmatched to any gene: 8. This CDR3 is built from 14 residues. The germline CDR1 and CDR2 sequences are GTSNPN and SVGIG (reference sequence). Sequencing was carried out using axillary lymph node tissue. The chain is built from TRBV30 and TRBJ2-1, with 7 bases that match TRBD2. The origin of this receptor is a female donor with breast cancer. Some clones in this sample may be carry-over from other donors' samples. The CDR3 spells CAWGHSGRYNEQFF. For the CDR3, the DNA is TGTGCCTGGGGGCATAGCGGGCGATACAATGAGCAGTTCTTC.